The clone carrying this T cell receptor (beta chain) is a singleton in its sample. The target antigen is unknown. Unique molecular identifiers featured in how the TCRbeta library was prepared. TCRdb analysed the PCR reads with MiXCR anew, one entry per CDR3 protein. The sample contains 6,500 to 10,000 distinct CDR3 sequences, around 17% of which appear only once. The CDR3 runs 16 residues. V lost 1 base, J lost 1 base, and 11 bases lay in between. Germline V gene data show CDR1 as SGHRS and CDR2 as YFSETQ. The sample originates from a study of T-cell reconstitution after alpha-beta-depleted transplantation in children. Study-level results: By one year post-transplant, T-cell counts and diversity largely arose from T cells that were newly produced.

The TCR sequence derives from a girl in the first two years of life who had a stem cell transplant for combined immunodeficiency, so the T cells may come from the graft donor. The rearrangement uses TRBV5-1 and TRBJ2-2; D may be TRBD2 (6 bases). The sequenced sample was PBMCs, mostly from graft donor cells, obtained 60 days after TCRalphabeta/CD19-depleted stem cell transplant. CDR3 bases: TGCGCCAGCAGCTTGTGGGGTAGCGGGAACACCGGGGAGCTGTTTTTT. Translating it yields CASSLWGSGNTGELFF. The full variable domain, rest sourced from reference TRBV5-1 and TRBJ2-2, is KAGVTQTPRYLIKTRGQQVTLSCSPISGHRSVSWYQQTPGQGLQFLFEYFSETQRNKGNFPGRFSGRQFSNSRSEMNVSTLELGDSALYLCASSLWGSGNTGELFFGEGSRLTVL.